This T cell receptor (beta chain) was sequenced for a study of cytomegalovirus exposure and HLA in healthy donors. The germline V gene has CDR1 MNHEY and CDR2 SVGAGI. V shed 5 bases and J shed 0 bases, with 8 bases lying between them. The CDR3 is made up of 14 amino acids. This clone occurred once. Its antigen is currently unknown. General study findings and limits: Presence/absence analyses assumed roughly uniform sequencing depth across donors, which may not hold. Among TCR beta chains, those listed as cytomegalovirus-associated numbered fewer than 200. Trimming of TCR beta V- and J-genes showed a link, identified in a later analysis, to a missense DCLRE1C variant. For cytomegalovirus status, the classifier reportedly gave diagnoses with high specificity and sensitivity.

The PCR had 60 Vbeta and 13 Jbeta primers. The table came from immunoSEQ multiplex PCR; TCRdb's copy has only in-frame clones and leaves some out. The sample gives 150,000 to 200,000 clones, 65% to 85% of which show up once; over 1.5% is in the top ten. The chain carries TRBV6-5 and TRBJ1-3; D is perhaps TRBD1 (5 bases). The origin of this receptor is a woman aged 18-29 years in good health and CMV-seronegative. The sequencing sample was made of PBMCs. The CDR3 sequence is CASSRTTSGNTIYF. The CDR3 nucleotides are TGTGCCAGCAGTAGGACAACCTCTGGAAACACCATATATTTT.